This TCR beta chain was retrieved from a study of T cell changes during pregnancy in multiple sclerosis. Profiling relied on immunoSEQ multiplex PCR, and the TCRdb table lists in-frame clones only, not all of them. Of about 110,000 clones in the sample, 85% to 95% were seen once. This TCR came from a female donor with multiple sclerosis, enrolled in a pregnancy study. Sample: peripheral blood, taken after pregnancy.

CDR3 protein: CASSLGQRYEQYF. The DNA of the CDR3 is TGTGCCAGCAGCTTAGGACAGCGTTACGAGCAGTACTTC. The chain recombines TRBV7-2 with TRBJ2-7; TRBD1 might be the D (5 bases). Trimming removed 1 base at V and 4 bases at J, with 8 bases between. This CDR3 comprises 13 residues. Per germline, CDR1 SGHTA and CDR2 FQGNSA.